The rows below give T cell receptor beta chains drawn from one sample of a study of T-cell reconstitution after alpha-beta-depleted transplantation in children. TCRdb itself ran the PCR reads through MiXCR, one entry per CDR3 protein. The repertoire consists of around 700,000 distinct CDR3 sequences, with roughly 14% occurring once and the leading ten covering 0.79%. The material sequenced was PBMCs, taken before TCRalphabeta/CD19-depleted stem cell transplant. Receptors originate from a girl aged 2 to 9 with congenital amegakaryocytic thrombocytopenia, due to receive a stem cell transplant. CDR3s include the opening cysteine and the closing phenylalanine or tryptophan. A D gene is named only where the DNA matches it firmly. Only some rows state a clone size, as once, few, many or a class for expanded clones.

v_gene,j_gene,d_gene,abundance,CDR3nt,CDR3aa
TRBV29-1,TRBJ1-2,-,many,TGCAGCGTTGAGGCCAAGTACGGGGGTGGGGGCTACACCTTC,CSVEAKYGGGGYTF
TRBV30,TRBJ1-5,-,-,TGTGCCTGGAGTGTTAGTCCGGGTCAGCCCCAGCATTTT,CAWSVSPGQPQHF
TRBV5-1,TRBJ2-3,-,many,TGCGCCAGCAGCCACGAATTTGTCTCGAGCACAGATACGCAGTATTTT,CASSHEFVSSTDTQYF
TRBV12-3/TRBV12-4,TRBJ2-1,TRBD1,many,TGTGCCAGCAGCCCTGGGACAGGGGTCCGAGATGATGAGCAGTTCTTC,CASSPGTGVRDDEQFF
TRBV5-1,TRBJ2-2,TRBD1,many,TGCGCCAGCAGCCCAGGGGGCGCGTCCGGGGAGCTGTTTTTT,CASSPGGASGELFF
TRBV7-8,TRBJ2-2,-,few,TGTGCCAGCAGCTTAAGTCGGAACAGGGCGATGCGGGAGCTGTTTTTT,CASSLSRNRAMRELFF
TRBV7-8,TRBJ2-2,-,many,TGTGCCAGCAGCTTTGTCGCCGGGGAGCTGTTTTTT,CASSFVAGELFF
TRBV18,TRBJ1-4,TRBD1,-,TGTGCCAGCTCGCGCCAGGGGGCGACTAATGAAAAACTGTTTTTT,CASSRQGATNEKLFF
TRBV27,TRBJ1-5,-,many,TGTGCCAGCAGTTTTCGCCTTGGGGGTCAGCCCCAGCATTTT,CASSFRLGGQPQHF
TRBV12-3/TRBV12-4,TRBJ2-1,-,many,TGTGCCAGCACCCTGGGGGGATACAATGAGCAGTTCTTC,CASTLGGYNEQFF
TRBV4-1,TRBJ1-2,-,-,TGCGCCAGCAGCCATCTCCTCTTGGGGGGCGCAAGGAATGGCTACACCTTC,CASSHLLLGGARNGYTF
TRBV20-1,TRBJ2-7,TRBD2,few,TGCAGTGCTAGAGTCGCGGGAGGAGAGCAGTACTTC,CSARVAGGEQYF
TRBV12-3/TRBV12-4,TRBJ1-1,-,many,TGTGCCAGCAGTTTTATTGTGGCGGTGGAGGAAGCTTTCTTT,CASSFIVAVEEAFF
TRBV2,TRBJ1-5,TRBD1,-,TGTGCCAGCAGTCGCACAGAGACAGGGAATCAGCCCCAGCATTTT,CASSRTETGNQPQHF
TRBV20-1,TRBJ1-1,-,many,TGCAGTGCTAGAGAGGGGGGCTGGAACACTGAAGCTTTCTTT,CSAREGGWNTEAFF
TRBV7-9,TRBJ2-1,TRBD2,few,TGTGCCAGCAGCTTAGCGGCTAGCGGAGACTCCTACAATGAGCAGTTCTTC,CASSLAASGDSYNEQFF
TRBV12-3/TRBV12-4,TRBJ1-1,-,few,TGTGCCAGCAGTGAAGAGCCGGTGGTGGCTGAAGCTTTCTTT,CASSEEPVVAEAFF
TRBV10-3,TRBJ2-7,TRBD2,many,TGTGCCATCAGTGACGTAGCGGGAGCTTCCTACGAGCAGTACTTC,CAISDVAGASYEQYF
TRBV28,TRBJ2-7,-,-,TGTGCCAGCAGTTTAGCCCTACCTGCGCCTTCCTACGAGCAGTACTTC,CASSLALPAPSYEQYF
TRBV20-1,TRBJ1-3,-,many,TGCAGTGCTAGAGCCCGCGCACTTCAAAACACCATATATTTT,CSARARALQNTIYF
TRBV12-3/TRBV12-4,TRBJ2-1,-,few,TGTGCCAGCAGCTCCCCGGGGCTAGCAGCTGAGCAGTTCTTC,CASSSPGLAAEQFF
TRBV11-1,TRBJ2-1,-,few,TGTGCCAGCGCTGTGGAACTAGCTACCTACAATGAGCAGTTCTTC,CASAVELATYNEQFF
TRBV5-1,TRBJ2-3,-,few,TGCGCCAGCAGCTTGGAACAACTCACAGATACGCAGTATTTT,CASSLEQLTDTQYF
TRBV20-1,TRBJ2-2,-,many,TGCAGTGCTGAACGGTACACCGGGGAGCTGTTTTTT,CSAERYTGELFF
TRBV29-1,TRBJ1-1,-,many,TGCAGCGTTGATGGAGGGGGGACTGAAGCTTTCTTT,CSVDGGGTEAFF
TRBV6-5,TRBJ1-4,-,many,TGTGCCAGCAGTTACCGATATCAAATAAATGAAAAACTGTTTTTT,CASSYRYQINEKLFF
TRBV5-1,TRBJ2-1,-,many,TGCGCCAGCACCGGCGGGCCCGGGTACAATGAGCAGTTCTTC,CASTGGPGYNEQFF
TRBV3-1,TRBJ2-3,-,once,TGTGCCAGCAGACGCGCCCGGGGTCGCACAGATACGCAGTATTTT,CASRRARGRTDTQYF
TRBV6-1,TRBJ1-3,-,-,TGTGCCAGCAGTGAATACGGGGCAAATGGAAACACCATATATTTT,CASSEYGANGNTIYF
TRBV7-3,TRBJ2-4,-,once,TGTGCCAGCGCCCCGGAAGGGGCGAAAAACATTCAGTACTTC,CASAPEGAKNIQYF
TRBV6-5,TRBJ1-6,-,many,TGTGCCAGCAGTTACTCAATCAGGGCCTCACCCCTCCACTTT,CASSYSIRASPLHF
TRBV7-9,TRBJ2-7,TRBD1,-,TGTGCCAGCCATGGGGACAGGAACGAGCAGTACTTC,CASHGDRNEQYF
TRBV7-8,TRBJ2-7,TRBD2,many,TGTGCCAGCAGCGGGCGACTAGCGGAGTCCTACGAGCAGTACTTC,CASSGRLAESYEQYF
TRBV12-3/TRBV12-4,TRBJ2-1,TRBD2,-,TGTGCCAGCAGTCTAGGCGGGGCGGGAGGTTACAATGAGCAGTTCTTC,CASSLGGAGGYNEQFF
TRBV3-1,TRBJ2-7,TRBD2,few,TGTGCCAGCACGATGAGCGGGGGCTCCTACGAGCAGTACTTC,CASTMSGGSYEQYF
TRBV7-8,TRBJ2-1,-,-,TGTGCCAGCAGCTTCTTTCGGGTGGGTTCCTACAATGAGCAGTTCTTC,CASSFFRVGSYNEQFF
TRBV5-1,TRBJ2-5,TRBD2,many,TGCGCCAGCAGCTTGACTCCAGCGGGGGAGACCCAGTACTTC,CASSLTPAGETQYF
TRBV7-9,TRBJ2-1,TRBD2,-,TGTGCCAGCAGCCCCACGACTAGCGGTTACAATGAGCAGTTCTTC,CASSPTTSGYNEQFF